This T cell receptor (beta chain) comes out of a study of T cell responses to AZD1222 COVID-19 vaccine. Generated by immunoSEQ multiplex PCR, the TCRdb table keeps only in-frame clones and is missing some. This table holds 99,000 or so clones, about 85% found once. Details on this clone: Its antigen is still unknown.

Study-level findings and limits: Spike was spanned by vaccine-associated CD4 TCRs, which were dominant at 160-218 and 743-854. Females outnumbered males among donors, who were mostly white British; clonal diversity was possibly underestimated.

The CDR3 covers 14 residues. From germline, CDR1 is SGHVS and CDR2 FQNEAQ. V was cut by 2 bases and J by 5 bases, with 9 bases left in between. The chain carries TRBV7-8 and TRBJ2-2, with D maybe TRBD1 (6 bases). Sequences were derived from peripheral blood, sampled on day 0 of AZD1222 vaccination. The clonotype originates from an adult in good health. CDR3 nucleotide sequence: TGTGCCAGCAGCTTACAACAGGGAACCGGGGAGCTGTTTTTT. This codes for CASSLQQGTGELFF.